The entry that follows covers one T cell receptor beta chain sequence. As handled by the study authors: Amplification of reference gene primers provided the estimated nucleated cell counts. The data were produced by immunoSEQ multiplex PCR, yet TCRdb's version contains in-frame clones alone and is incomplete. Clonal size and the V and J genes are those of that table, whereas D and trimming came from the DNA. The sample contains more than 95,000 clones, around nine tenths of which appear only once. This specimen comes from a study of blood T cell repertoires in COVID-19. Study details: Acute and convalescent COVID-19 samples came from the United States, Italy and Spain. The cDNA or gDNA used as material had been derived from T cells, B-cell-depleted T cells, or PBMCs.

The TCR sequence derives from a man aged 50 to 59 with COVID-19, enrolled during active disease. Material for sequencing was peripheral blood.

CDR3 protein: CASSLTSGADTQYF. For the CDR3, the DNA is TGTGCCAGCAGCCTTACTAGCGGAGCAGATACGCAGTATTTT. The chain is built from TRBV28 and TRBJ2-3; 8 bases agree with TRBD2. CDR1 MDHEN and CDR2 SYDVKM come from the germline V gene. This CDR3 is 14 amino acids long. V lost 6 bases to trimming and J lost 4 bases; unmatched junction nucleotides: 6.